This entry lists 12 T cell receptor beta chains sequenced from one sample in a study of CDR3 diversity in severe acne. In TCRdb, the PCR reads were re-called with MiXCR into one record per CDR3 protein. The sample lists 100,000 or so distinct CDR3 sequences, roughly 51% occurring once. Sequencing used blood. The receptors were gathered from a male donor with acne.

The chain combines TRBV20-1 with TRBJ2-2, with D tentatively TRBD1 or TRBD2 (6 bases each). The V end was cut by 0 bases, the J end by 7 bases, with 15 bases between. Germline CDR1 DFQATT, CDR2 SNEGSKA (reference sequence). This CDR3 has 15 amino acids. CDR3 in amino acids: CSARDTGRNGGELFF. The CDR3 nucleotides read TGCAGTGCTAGAGATACAGGGAGGAATGGCGGGGAGCTGTTTTTT.

This clonotype was detected many times. V gene TRBV7-6 combines with J gene TRBJ2-7, with D hard to call. Trimming removed 1 base from V and 2 bases from J, with 12 bases in between. CDR1 and CDR2 (germline): SGHVS, FNYEAQ. The CDR3 runs to 15 residues. The CDR3 region has the DNA TGTGCCAGCAGCTTAGAGGCAGGAAGAACCTACGAGCAGTACTTC. As protein: CASSLEAGRTYEQYF.

The V gene is TRBV7-6, the J gene TRBJ2-3, with D unresolved. The V gene's germline CDR1 is SGHVS and CDR2 FNYEAQ. Trimming cost V 5 bases and J 6 bases, with 12 bases left between them. The CDR3 is 13 amino acids. The CDR3 sequence is CASSSVETDTQYF. DNA for the CDR3: TGTGCCAGCAGCAGCGTTGAGACGGATACGCAGTATTTT.

This clonotype was seen only a few times. The V and J genes are TRBV6-6 and TRBJ1-4; 9 bases map to TRBD1. J was trimmed by 7 bases and V by 4 bases; bases with no gene match: 4. CDR3 length equals 14 residues. Germline V gene sequence: CDR1 MNHNY, CDR2 SVGAGI (reference sequence). This chain's CDR3 is CASSSDRGVEKLFF. In DNA form, the CDR3 reads TGTGCCAGCAGTTCAGACAGGGGGGTTGAAAAACTGTTTTTT.

This clonotype occurred many times. The gene calls are TRBV19 and TRBJ2-3; D might be TRBD1 (6 bases). Trimming removed 2 bases from V and 0 bases from J, with 6 bases in between. The CDR3 is 14 residues long. Germline V lookup: CDR1 LNHDA, CDR2 SQIVND (reference sequence). CDR3 bases: TGTGCCAGTAGTATACAGGGGAGCACAGATACGCAGTATTTT. The encoded protein is CASSIQGSTDTQYF.

In its sample, this clonotype was seen many times. This CDR3 is CASSPTNRAHRTDTQYF. CDR3 in DNA: TGTGCCAGCTCACCAACAAACCGGGCTCATCGCACAGATACGCAGTATTTT. This sequence joins TRBV18 and TRBJ2-3, with D hard to call. This CDR3 comprises 17 residues. Trimming left V 2 bases short and J 1 base short, with 16 bases between. The germline gives CDR1 KGHSH, CDR2 LQKENI.

This sequence joins TRBV7-8 and TRBJ2-7, with TRBD1 identical over 10 bases. With V trimmed by 5 bases and J by 6 bases, 1 base remained unmatched. This CDR3 comprises 12 residues. CDR1 is SGHVS and CDR2 is FQNEAQ in the germline V gene. This CDR3 reads CASSRQGAEQYF. CDR3 DNA sequence: TGTGCCAGCAGCCGACAGGGGGCCGAGCAGTACTTC. The full variable domain, with the rest looked up from reference TRBV7-8 and TRBJ2-7, is GAGVSQSPRYKVAKRGQDVALRCDPISGHVSLFWYQQALGQGPEFLTYFQNEAQLDKSGLPSDRFFAERPEGSVSTLKIQRTQQEDSAVYLCASSRQGAEQYFGPGTRLTVT.

This clonotype was seen repeatedly, ten times or more. The J gene is TRBJ2-5, the V gene TRBV6-1, with D tentatively TRBD2 (6 bases). V lost 2 bases and J 5 bases, leaving 15 bases between the germline ends. Looked up from germline, CDR1 is MNHNS and CDR2 is SASEGT. The CDR3 covers 15 residues. The CDR3 nucleotides read TGTGCCAGCAGTGAACAACTAGCTCGACGGGAGACCCAGTACTTC. Amino acid sequence: CASSEQLARRETQYF.

Concerning this clonotype: No conserved phenylalanine or tryptophan is present at the end of the CDR3, so a read error is the likely explanation. This chain connects TRBV29-1 to TRBJ2-1, with 7 bases that match TRBD1. The CDR3 covers 18 residues. CDR1 is SQVTM, CDR2 ANQGSEA, per germline. Unmatched junction bases numbered 23, after V lost 3 bases and J lost 9 bases. The CDR3: CSVDNIFTGQLRTGEQFL. In DNA form, the CDR3 reads TGCAGCGTTGATAATATTTTTACGGGACAGCTTAGGACTGGTGAGCAGTTCCTC.

This chain links TRBV7-9 with TRBJ1-6; D is unclear. This CDR3 is built from 13 residues. Germline values: CDR1 SEHNR, CDR2 FQNEAQ (reference sequence). The CDR3 sequence is CATTALVNSPLHF. In nucleotides, the CDR3 is TGTGCTACCACCGCCCTTGTTAATTCACCCCTCCACTTT.

The sample holds many counts of this clonotype. Mismatch with germline at one junction end may stem from a read error. The chain combines TRBV29-1 with TRBJ1-1; D is undetermined. There are 10 residues in the CDR3. The germline V gene encodes CDR1 SQVTM and CDR2 ANQGSEA. For the CDR3, the DNA is TGCAGCGTTGGGGATCCTGAAGCTCTCTTT. Translated: CSVGDPEALF.

This clonotype was picked up one time. Since a much larger clone is just one base distant, this may be a read error. The J gene is TRBJ2-7, the V gene TRBV6-1, with 7 bases aligning to TRBD1. The CDR3 runs 13 residues. Per the germline V gene, CDR1 is MNHNS and CDR2 is SASEGT. The CDR3 DNA follows: TGTGCCGGCAGTTTAGACAGGGACTACGAGCAGTACGTC. Its translation is CAGSLDRDYEQYV.